Sequencing of this T cell receptor (beta chain) was carried out in a study of blood T cell repertoires in COVID-19. Whole-study context: Some COVID-19 samples were acute and others convalescent; all came from the United States, Italy and Spain. Nucleic acid was either cDNA or gDNA, and it came from T cells, B-cell-depleted T cells, or PBMCs.

In the study's own analysis: Nucleated cell number was recorded as an estimate derived from reference gene primer amplification. The protocol was immunoSEQ multiplex PCR, while the TCRdb copy is restricted to in-frame clones and leaves out a portion. V and J calls and clone size come straight from that table; D and trimming were deduced from the DNA. In the table there are about 110,000 clones, about two thirds of which are singletons. The origin of this receptor is a woman aged 40 to 55 with acute or convalescent COVID-19. The specimen was peripheral blood.

The CDR3: CASSSQTGGDYGYTF. The CDR3 DNA reads TGTGCCAGCAGCTCGCAGACCGGGGGGGACTATGGCTACACCTTC. The rearrangement links TRBV5-4 to TRBJ1-2, with a weak D call TRBD1 (5 bases). V dropped 3 bases and J dropped 3 bases, with 15 bases sitting between them. Germline assignment: CDR1 SGHNT and CDR2 YYREEE (reference sequence). This CDR3 contains 15 residues.